This T cell receptor beta chain was recorded in a study of PD-1 blockade in classical Hodgkin lymphoma. TCRdb's table, derived via immunoSEQ multiplex PCR, lists solely in-frame clones and lacks some. The sample comprises tens of thousands of clones, approximately 85% of which are singletons, and around 2.3% rests with the top ten. Described time point: cycle 4 day 1 (C4D1), after 6 weeks of nivolumab. Relapse was seen in all patients after autologous stem cell transplantation, and brentuximab vedotin exposure was variable. The CD4+ T cells used were purified from thawed PBMCs through magnetic negative selection. The trim removed 2 bases at V and 7 bases at J, leaving 8 bases unmatched. The CDR3 is made up of 16 amino acids. The germline gives CDR1 LNHDA, CDR2 SQIVND (reference sequence). Note on this clone: The antigen is not known.

Study-wide results and caveats: Those achieving complete response showed baseline diversity like newly diagnosed patients.

The sample in question was CD4+ T cells from blood, obtained before the fourth cycle of nivolumab. The origin of this receptor is a human donor with classical Hodgkin lymphoma. The rearrangement joins TRBV19 to TRBJ2-3; TRBD2 matches 11 bases. The CDR3 nucleotides are TGTGCCAGTAGTATAAAGGTAGCGGGAGGGCCAAATACGCAGTATTTT. Translated: CASSIKVAGGPNTQYF.